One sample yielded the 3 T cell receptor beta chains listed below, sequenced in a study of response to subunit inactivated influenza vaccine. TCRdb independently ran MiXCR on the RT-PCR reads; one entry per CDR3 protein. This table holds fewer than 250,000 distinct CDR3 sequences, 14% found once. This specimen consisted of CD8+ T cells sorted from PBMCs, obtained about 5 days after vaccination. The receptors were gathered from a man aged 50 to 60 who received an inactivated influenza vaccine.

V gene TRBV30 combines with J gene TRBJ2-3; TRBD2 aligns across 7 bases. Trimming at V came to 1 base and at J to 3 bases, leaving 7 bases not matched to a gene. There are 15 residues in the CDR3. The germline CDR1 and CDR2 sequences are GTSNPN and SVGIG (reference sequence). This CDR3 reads CAWSATSVRTDTQYF. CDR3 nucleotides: TGTGCCTGGAGTGCAACTAGCGTCCGAACAGATACGCAGTATTTT.

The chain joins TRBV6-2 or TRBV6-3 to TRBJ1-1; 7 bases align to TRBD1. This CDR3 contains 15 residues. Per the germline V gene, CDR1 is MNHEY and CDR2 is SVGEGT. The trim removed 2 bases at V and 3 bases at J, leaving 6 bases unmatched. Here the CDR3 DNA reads TGTGCCAGCAGTTACCCGGGACAGTACTACACTGAAGCTTTCTTT. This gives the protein CASSYPGQYYTEAFF.

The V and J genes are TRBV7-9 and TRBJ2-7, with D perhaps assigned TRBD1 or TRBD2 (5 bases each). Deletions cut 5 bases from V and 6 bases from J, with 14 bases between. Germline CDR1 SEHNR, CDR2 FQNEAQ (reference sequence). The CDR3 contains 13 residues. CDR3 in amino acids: CASSGGVGTEQYF. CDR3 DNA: TGTGCCAGCAGCGGAGGCGTTGGGACCGAGCAGTACTTC. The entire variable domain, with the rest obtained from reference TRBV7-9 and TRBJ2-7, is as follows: DTGVSQNPRHKITKRGQNVTFRCDPISEHNRLYWYRQTLGQGPEFLTYFQNEAQLEKSRLLSDRFSAERPKGSFSTLEIQRTEQGDSAMYLCASSGGVGTEQYFGPGTRLTVT.